A single TCR beta chain is shown here with its context. Generated by immunoSEQ multiplex PCR, the TCRdb table keeps only in-frame clones and is missing some. The table includes about 64,000 clones, about 80% detected once. This sample was taken from a study of OX40 agonist ivuxolimab in advanced cancers. The germline V gene encodes CDR1 SGHTA and CDR2 FQGNSA. V shed 8 bases and J 0 bases; nucleotides not matched to a gene: 8. The CDR3 length is 15 residues. This TCR was recovered from an adult with an advanced solid tumor such as melanoma, head and neck, liver or kidney cancer. This specimen was CD4+ or CD8+ T cells sorted from blood, taken in a trial of the OX40 agonist ivuxolimab. The chain combines TRBV7-2 with TRBJ2-3, with TRBD1 identical over 7 bases. The CDR3 loop reads CASGRVGQSTDTQYF. The CDR3, as DNA: TGTGCCAGCGGCCGGGTGGGACAGAGCACAGATACGCAGTATTTT.